The 28 T cell receptor beta chains below all came from one sample that was sequenced in a study of early T cells in non-severe SARS-CoV-2 infection. One entry per CDR3 protein results from TCRdb running MiXCR on the 5' RACE reads. Of around 70,000 distinct CDR3 sequences listed, 12% are singletons. Input material: whole blood. These receptor sequences come from an adult who was a healthcare worker with PCR-confirmed SARS-CoV-2 infection or an uninfected control (not recorded which).

Many counts were recorded for this clonotype. V is TRBV20-1 and J is TRBJ1-1; D gene uncertain. CDR3 length: 12 amino acids. Trimming stripped 4 bases from V and 3 bases from J, with 9 bases between. The germline gives CDR1 DFQATT, CDR2 SNEGSKA (reference sequence). In DNA form, the CDR3 reads TGCAGTGCTACGCCCTTTCACACTGAAGCTTTCTTT. Translated: CSATPFHTEAFF.

This clonotype came up many times. J is TRBJ1-1 and V is TRBV29-1, with D maybe TRBD1 (6 bases). The germline V and J ends were trimmed by 7 bases and 2 bases, with 17 bases remaining between them. This CDR3 is built from 14 residues. CDR1 and CDR2 (germline): SQVTM, ANQGSEA. CDR3: CSGSLTGPNTEAFF. The CDR3 nucleotides read TGCAGCGGATCCTTAACAGGGCCTAACACTGAAGCTTTCTTT.

This clonotype was seen more than once but under ten times. V and J are TRBV18 and TRBJ1-4; D remains ambiguous. The CDR3 spans 15 residues. With 5 bases removed from V and 0 bases from J, the gap between germline ends came to 10 bases. The V gene's germline CDR1 is KGHSH and CDR2 LQKENI. The CDR3 loop reads CASSEGLTTNEKLFF. DNA of the CDR3: TGTGCCAGCTCAGAGGGCCTCACAACTAATGAAAAACTGTTTTTT. Drawing the rest from reference TRBV18 and TRBJ1-4, the complete variable domain is NAGVMQNPRHLVRRRGQEARLRCSPMKGHSHVYWYRQLPEEGLKFMVYLQKENIIDESGMPKERFSAEFPKEGPSILRIQQVVRGDSAAYFCASSEGLTTNEKLFFGSGTQLSVL.

The sample holds a few counts of this clonotype. The chain couples TRBV27 to TRBJ2-1; 8 nucleotides line up with TRBD2. Per germline, CDR1 MNHEY and CDR2 SMNVEV (reference sequence). The CDR3 consists of 15 residues. The ends lost 2 bases at V and 8 bases at J; junction bases unmatched: 8. The CDR3 DNA follows: TGTGCCAGCAGTTTAGGGGCGGGAGGAAGCTATGAGCAGTTCTTC. It translates to CASSLGAGGSYEQFF.

The chain uses TRBV27 and TRBJ1-5; 7 bases fit TRBD1. CDR1 is MNHEY, CDR2 SMNVEV, per germline (reference sequence). The CDR3 has 15 amino acids. V lost 3 bases to trimming and J lost 1 base; unmatched junction nucleotides: 3. The CDR3 sequence is CASSLGTASNQPQHF. The CDR3 DNA is TGTGCCAGCAGTTTGGGGACAGCAAGCAATCAGCCCCAGCATTTT.

The chain employs TRBV28 and TRBJ2-7; D remains unclear. This CDR3 comprises 15 residues. V lost 2 bases and J 2 bases, leaving 13 bases between the germline ends. Germline CDR1 and CDR2: MDHEN and SYDVKM. The CDR3 bases are TGTGCCAGCAGTTTAACGCCCGGCGGAGCCTACGAGCAGTACTTC. Residues: CASSLTPGGAYEQYF.

The chain combines TRBV6-4 with TRBJ2-3; D is unresolved. CDR3 size: 14 residues. Germline V gene lookup returns CDR1 MRHNA and CDR2 SNTAGT. Trimming shortened V by 2 bases and J by 6 bases, and 12 bases separated the two germline ends. CDR3 loop: CASSDAVVWDTQYF. CDR3 in DNA: TGTGCCAGCAGTGACGCGGTTGTGTGGGATACGCAGTATTTT.

This clonotype was seen a handful of times. This chain joins TRBV28 and TRBJ2-2; 14 nucleotides line up with TRBD2. The CDR3 spans 16 residues. Trimming took 6 bases from V and 6 from J; bases not matched to a gene: 6. Germline V gives CDR1 MDHEN, CDR2 SYDVKM. This chain's CDR3 is CASRLGLAGDAGELFF. Here the CDR3 DNA reads TGTGCCAGCAGGTTGGGACTAGCGGGAGATGCCGGGGAGCTGTTTTTT.

This clonotype was observed a handful of times. Here the CDR3 reads CASSLLAGNTDTQYF. The CDR3 DNA reads TGTGCCAGCAGTTTGCTAGCGGGTAACACAGATACGCAGTATTTT. The chain recombines TRBV28 with TRBJ2-3; 8 nucleotides agree with TRBD2. Germline CDR1 reads MDHEN; CDR2 reads SYDVKM. This CDR3 has 15 residues. V gave up 3 bases and J gave up 2 bases; unmatched junction bases: 4.

This clonotype was recorded at least ten times. This chain uses TRBV29-1 with TRBJ2-1; 8 bases fit TRBD2. CDR1 SQVTM and CDR2 ANQGSEA come from the germline V gene. J gave up 4 bases and V 7 bases, and 9 bases lay outside the gene matches. The CDR3 runs to 14 residues. Here the CDR3 DNA reads TGCAGCGCAAGTTTAGCGGGACTATACAATGAGCAGTTCTTC. This gives the protein CSASLAGLYNEQFF.

This chain links TRBV23-1 with TRBJ2-3; D is unresolved. TRBV23-1 qualifies as an ORF whose function is uncertain. The CDR3 length is 14 residues. The V end lost 6 bases, the J end lost 5 bases, and 15 bases lay between the germline ends. CDR3 bases: TGCGCCAGCAGCACCCCCCCCCTCGTAGATACGCAGTATTTT. Protein sequence: CASSTPPLVDTQYF.

This clonotype was seen repeatedly, ten times or more. The rearrangement links TRBV29-1 to TRBJ2-7, with D unclear. Looked up from germline, CDR1 is SQVTM and CDR2 is ANQGSEA. V lost 2 bases and J 9 bases, leaving 14 bases between the germline ends. CDR3 length: 12 residues. CDR3 DNA sequence: TGCAGCGTTGAATCGTTTCCCCTTAGGCAGTACTTC. It codes for CSVESFPLRQYF.

This clonotype was seen a handful of times. The chain carries TRBV7-9 and TRBJ2-7, with D maybe TRBD1 (5 bases). The CDR3 extends over 14 amino acids. Trimming left V 0 bases short and J 2 bases short, with 8 bases between. Germline V CDR1 and CDR2: SEHNR, FQNEAQ (reference sequence). Here the CDR3 reads CASSLALTAYEQYF. As DNA, the CDR3 is TGTGCCAGCAGCTTAGCGTTGACAGCCTACGAGCAGTACTTC.

This chain uses TRBV29-1 with TRBJ2-3; D possibly corresponds to TRBD1 (6 bases). Trimming took off 6 bases at V and 2 bases at J, with 18 bases between the two ends. The CDR3 has 15 amino acids. CDR1 and CDR2 from the germline V gene are SQVTM and ANQGSEA. The DNA for the CDR3 is TGCAGCGTAGGGCCGCGTGGGGGCCTCACAGATACGCAGTATTTT. Translation: CSVGPRGGLTDTQYF.

The table lists this clonotype with many counts. CDR3 in amino acids: CASSQSWREGPGNEQFF. Written as DNA, the CDR3 is TGCGCCAGCAGTCAATCGTGGCGGGAGGGCCCGGGGAATGAGCAGTTCTTC. This chain connects TRBV23-1 to TRBJ2-1; 9 nucleotides match TRBD2. TRBV23-1 is given ORF status, its function remaining uncertain. The CDR3 runs 17 residues. Trimming removed 0 bases from V and 7 bases from J; junction bases left unmatched: 10.

The gene calls are TRBV20-1 and TRBJ2-2; 8 bases agree with TRBD1. J lost 0 bases, V lost 6 bases, and 6 bases had no gene match. The CDR3 sequence is 15 residues long. Germline CDR1 and CDR2: DFQATT and SNEGSKA (reference sequence). Here the CDR3 reads CSARTGLTNTGELFF. The CDR3 region has the DNA TGCAGTGCGCGGACAGGGCTGACGAACACCGGGGAGCTGTTTTTT.

The chain links TRBV7-2 to TRBJ2-7, with 8 bases lining up with TRBD2. Germline V gene sequence: CDR1 SGHTA, CDR2 FQGNSA. V shed 10 bases, J shed 7 bases, and the junction held 15 bases outside the gene matches. The CDR3 consists of 14 residues. The CDR3 DNA sequence: TGTGCCAACTACACAATAGCGGGAAAGAGGGAGCAGTACTTC. Protein sequence: CANYTIAGKREQYF. Full variable domain (outside the CDR3, taken from reference TRBV7-2 and TRBJ2-7): GAGVSQSPSNKVTEKGKDVELRCDPISGHTALYWYRQSLGQGLEFLIYFQGNSAPDKSGLPSDRFSAERTGGSVSTLTIQRTQQEDSAVYLCANYTIAGKREQYFGPGTRLTVT.

Points on this clonotype: This sequence may be a read error, since a much larger clone differs from it by one base. This sequence joins TRBV20-1 and TRBJ2-7; 8 bases line up with TRBD2. This CDR3 region has 17 residues. The germline V gene has CDR1 DFQATT and CDR2 SNEGSKA (reference sequence). V dropped 3 bases and J dropped 6; count of bases not matched to a gene: 19. CDR3 sequence reads: CSASPRGGAGPRSEQYF. DNA of the CDR3: TGCAGTGCTAGTCCCCGGGGGGGCGCGGGACCGAGAAGCGAGCAGTACTTC.

V is TRBV20-1 and J is TRBJ2-2; no clear D. This CDR3 has 17 residues. The V gene lost 0 bases and the J gene lost 7 bases, with 21 bases spanning the gap. Germline V gene sequence: CDR1 DFQATT, CDR2 SNEGSKA (reference sequence). CDR3 residues: CSARDRVGSNRHGELFF. The CDR3 nucleotides are TGCAGTGCTAGAGATCGGGTGGGTTCGAACCGGCACGGGGAGCTGTTTTTT.

The chain combines TRBV29-1 with TRBJ2-3; 9 bases match TRBD1. CDR1 and CDR2 from the germline V gene are SQVTM and ANQGSEA. The CDR3 runs to 15 residues. After removal of 7 bases from V and 7 bases from J, the junction contained 15 bases not matched to a gene. CDR3 DNA: TGCAGCGCCGTGACCAAGGACAGGGGTTATCATACGCAGTATTTT. Its translation: CSAVTKDRGYHTQYF.

This clonotype has at least ten counts. This chain connects TRBV11-2 to TRBJ2-7; either TRBD1 or TRBD2 may fit D (6 bases each). Germline assignment: CDR1 SGHAT and CDR2 FQNNGV. This CDR3 contains 15 residues. Trimming cost V 6 bases and J 3 bases, with 18 bases left between them. CDR3 DNA: TGTGCCAGCAGAATATCGTCGGGGGCGGGCTACGAGCAGTACTTC. It codes for CASRISSGAGYEQYF.

There are many counts of this clonotype. This chain links TRBV7-9 with TRBJ2-1; TRBD1 aligns across 10 bases. The V segment lost 5 bases and the J segment 15 bases; nucleotides outside the gene matches: 10. The V gene's germline CDR1 is SEHNR and CDR2 FQNEAQ (reference sequence). The CDR3 length is 13 residues. The CDR3 here is CASSQTGGGWGFF. DNA of the CDR3: TGTGCCAGCAGCCAGACAGGGGGCGGTTGGGGGTTCTTC. The whole variable domain, remainder taken from reference TRBV7-9 and TRBJ2-1, is DTGVSQNPRHKITKRGQNVTFRCDPISEHNRLYWYRQTLGQGPEFLTYFQNEAQLEKSRLLSDRFSAERPKGSFSTLEIQRTEQGDSAMYLCASSQTGGGWGFFGPGTRLTVL.

In its sample, this clonotype was seen many times. The chain combines TRBV21-1 with TRBJ1-1. TRBV21-1 is a documented pseudogene. The CDR3 runs to 16 residues. The CDR3 loop reads CASSKALAEMNTEAFF. CDR3 in DNA: TGTGCCAGCAGCAAAGCGCTAGCGGAAATGAACACTGAAGCTTTCTTT.

This clonotype has ten or more counts. The rearrangement links TRBV2 to TRBJ2-3; D is ambiguous. The length of the CDR3 is 14 residues. Germline CDR1 reads SNHLY; CDR2 reads FYNNEI. The germline V and J ends were trimmed by 2 bases and 4 bases, with 10 bases remaining between them. CDR3 amino acids: CASSEYASPDTQYF. CDR3 in DNA: TGTGCCAGCAGTGAATACGCGTCTCCAGATACGCAGTATTTT.

There are a few counts of this clonotype. The chain uses TRBV30 and TRBJ1-1, with D perhaps TRBD1 (5 bases). The V gene's germline CDR1 is GTSNPN and CDR2 SVGIG (reference sequence). The CDR3 contains 13 residues. Trimming left V 0 bases short and J 5 bases short, with 10 bases between. For the CDR3, the DNA is TGTGCCTGGAGTGTGGGGGGAAGAACTGAAGCTTTCTTT. This codes for CAWSVGGRTEAFF. The variable domain in full, with the rest retrieved from reference TRBV30 and TRBJ1-1, is SQTIHQWPATLVQPVGSPLSLECTVEGTSNPNLYWYRQAAGRGLQLLFYSVGIGQISSEVPQNLSASRPQDRQFILSSKKLLLSDSGFYLCAWSVGGRTEAFFGQGTRLTVV.

The table lists this clonotype with a few counts. V and J are TRBV27 and TRBJ2-1; 7 bases agree with TRBD2. The CDR3 sequence is 14 residues long. CDR1 MNHEY and CDR2 SMNVEV come from the germline V gene (reference sequence). The V and J ends lost 3 bases and 7 bases, in that order; junction bases with no gene match: 6. The CDR3: CASSLAGAVNEQFF. Written as DNA, the CDR3 is TGTGCCAGCAGTTTGGCGGGAGCAGTAAATGAGCAGTTCTTC.

In DNA, the CDR3 is TGCGCCAGCAGCCAAGTTAACAGGGGGCCCGGAGCTTTCTTT. Amino acids: CASSQVNRGPGAFF. This chain joins TRBV4-1 and TRBJ1-1; 9 nucleotides agree with TRBD1. V was clipped by 1 base and J by 10 bases; unmatched bases: 7. CDR1 is MGHRA, CDR2 YSYEKL, per germline. CDR3 length equals 14 residues.

This clonotype came up many times. J is TRBJ2-7 and V is TRBV28; 9 bases map to TRBD1. This CDR3 comprises 15 residues. The germline gives CDR1 MDHEN, CDR2 SYDVKM. V lost 2 bases, J lost 10 bases, and 12 bases stayed unmatched. The CDR3: CASSLGTGITARQYF. For the CDR3, the DNA is TGTGCCAGCAGTTTAGGGACAGGGATCACCGCGAGACAGTACTTC.